The clone carrying this T cell receptor beta chain appeared many times. The antigen remains unidentified. TCR beta CDR3 sequences were amplified from RNA transcripts. With the HTBI primer set, the TCR CDR3 went through a first round of RT-PCR. TCRdb called the multiplex PCR reads again in MiXCR, with one record for every CDR3 protein. This sample has hundreds of thousands of distinct CDR3 sequences, with 14% found just once. This sample stems from a study of T cells in Graves' hyperthyroidism and ophthalmopathy. The CDR3 loop spans 14 amino acids. V was trimmed by 9 bases and J by 4 bases, leaving 16 bases between them. Germline V CDR1 and CDR2: MNHEY, SVGEGT. Study outcomes and limitations: Ophthalmopathy was predicted by the model a median of roughly 6.7 months ahead of onset. Blood also carried most thyroid clonotypes expanded above 0.001.

Sequencing was done on a sample of blood. The chain uses TRBV6-2 or TRBV6-3 and TRBJ2-1; D gene unclear. This clonotype was obtained from a woman aged 45 to 65 with Graves' ophthalmopathy. In DNA, the CDR3 is TGTGCCAGTGGCCTTAGCCGCTATTACAATGAGCAGTTCTTC. Translated: CASGLSRYYNEQFF.